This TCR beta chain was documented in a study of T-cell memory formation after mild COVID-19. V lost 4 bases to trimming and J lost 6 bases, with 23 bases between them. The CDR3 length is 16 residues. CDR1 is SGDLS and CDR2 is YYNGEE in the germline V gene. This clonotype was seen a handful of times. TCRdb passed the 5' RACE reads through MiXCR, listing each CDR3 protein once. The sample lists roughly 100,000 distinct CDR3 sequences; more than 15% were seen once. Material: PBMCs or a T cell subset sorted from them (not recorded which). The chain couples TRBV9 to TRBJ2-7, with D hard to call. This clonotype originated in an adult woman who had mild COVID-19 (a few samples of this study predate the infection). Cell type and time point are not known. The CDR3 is CASSPPCGTTLCEQYF. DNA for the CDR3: TGTGCCAGCAGCCCCCCTTGTGGTACCACGCTCTGCGAGCAGTACTTC.